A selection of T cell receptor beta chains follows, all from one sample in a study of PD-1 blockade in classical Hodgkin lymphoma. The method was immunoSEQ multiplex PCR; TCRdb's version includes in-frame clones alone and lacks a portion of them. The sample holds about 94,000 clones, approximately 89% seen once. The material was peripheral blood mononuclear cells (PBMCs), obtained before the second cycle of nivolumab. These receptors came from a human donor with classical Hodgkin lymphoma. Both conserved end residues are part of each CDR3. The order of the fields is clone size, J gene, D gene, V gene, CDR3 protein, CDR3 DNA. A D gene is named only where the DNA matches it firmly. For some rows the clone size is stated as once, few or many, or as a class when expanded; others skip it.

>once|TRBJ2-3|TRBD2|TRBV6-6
CASSYLGMGGETQYF
TGTGCCAGCAGTTACCTCGGAATGGGGGGGGAGACGCAGTATTTT
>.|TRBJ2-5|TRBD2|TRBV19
CASSMASGGSETQYF
TGTGCCAGTAGTATGGCTAGCGGGGGGTCGGAGACCCAGTACTTC
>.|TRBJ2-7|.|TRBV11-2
CASSLDRATYEQYF
TGTGCCAGCAGCTTAGACAGGGCAACCTACGAGCAGTACTTC
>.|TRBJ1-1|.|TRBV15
CATKEQSEAFF
TGTGCCACCAAAGAGCAGAGTGAAGCTTTCTTT
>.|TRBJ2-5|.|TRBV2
CASRRGFMEETQYF
TGTGCCAGTCGAAGGGGGTTTATGGAAGAGACCCAGTACTTC
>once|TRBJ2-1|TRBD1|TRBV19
CARTGQGPSGSYNEQFF
TGTGCCAGGACCGGACAGGGTCCTTCGGGGTCCTACAATGAGCAGTTCTTC
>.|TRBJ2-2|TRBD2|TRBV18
CASSSGLAGGANTGELFF
TGTGCCAGCTCATCAGGACTAGCGGGGGGCGCGAACACCGGGGAGCTGTTTTTT
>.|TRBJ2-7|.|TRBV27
CASSLKGTTYEQYF
TGTGCCAGCAGTTTGAAGGGAACCACCTACGAGCAGTACTTC
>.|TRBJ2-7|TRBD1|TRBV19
CASSYRDRLYEQYF
TGTGCCAGTAGTTACCGGGACAGGCTCTACGAGCAGTACTTC
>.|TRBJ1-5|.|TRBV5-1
CASSLQGAQPQHF
TGCGCCAGCAGCTTGCAAGGTGCTCAGCCCCAGCATTTT
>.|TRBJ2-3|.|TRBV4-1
CASRDFGITDTQYF
TGCGCCAGCAGGGACTTTGGTATTACAGATACGCAGTATTTT
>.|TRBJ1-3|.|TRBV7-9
CASSSRPSSTGNTIYF
TGTGCCAGCAGCTCCCGCCCCAGCTCTACTGGAAACACCATATATTTT
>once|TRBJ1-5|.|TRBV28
CASTPRLYSNQPQHF
TGTGCCAGCACCCCGAGGTTGTATAGCAATCAGCCCCAGCATTTT
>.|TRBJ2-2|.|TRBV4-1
CASSQGHHTGELFF
TGCGCCAGCAGCCAAGGCCACCACACCGGGGAGCTGTTTTTT
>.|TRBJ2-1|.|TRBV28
CASSIIPGGGYNEQFF
TGTGCCAGCAGTATAATACCCGGAGGGGGCTACAATGAGCAGTTCTTC